This T cell receptor (beta chain) originates from a study of blood T cell repertoires in COVID-19. Study context: The United States, Italy and Spain were the sources of the acute and convalescent COVID-19 samples. From T cells, B-cell-depleted T cells, or PBMCs came the material, which was cDNA or gDNA.

With 4 bases removed from V and 1 base from J, the gap between germline ends came to 10 bases. The CDR3 sequence is 14 residues long. CDR1 and CDR2 (germline): SEHNR, FQNEAQ (reference sequence). Original processing methods: Reference gene primers were amplified, and this amplification served to estimate nucleated cell counts. Using immunoSEQ multiplex PCR, the repertoire was profiled, and TCRdb retains in-frame clones only, with some absent. V, J and clone size reflect that table, while D and trimming were determined from the DNA. The sample carries more than 45,000 clones, roughly 84% recorded once.

Input material: peripheral blood. The chain has TRBV7-9 and TRBJ1-1; D call uncertain. The sequence was collected from a man aged 40-49 years with active COVID-19. CDR3 sequence reads: CASSSLRGNTEAFF. CDR3 DNA sequence: TGTGCCAGCAGCTCTCTACGGGGGAACACTGAAGCTTTCTTT.